This TCR beta chain was identified in a study of Graves' ophthalmopathy and Graves' hyperthyroidism. Among the hyperthyroidism patients, all were newly diagnosed, aged 18 to 65, with under 2 months' duration. Germline CDR1 MNHEY, CDR2 SMNVEV (reference sequence). The CDR3 has 15 amino acids. V dropped 5 bases and J dropped 0; count of bases not matched to a gene: 2. Using RNA transcripts, the TCR beta CDR3 regions were amplified. Second-round multiplex PCR followed a first-round RT-PCR using HTBI primers. One entry per CDR3 protein, called by TCRdb with MiXCR from the multiplex PCR reads. Seen here are more than 300,000 distinct CDR3 sequences, approximately 15% observed once, and the top ten hold roughly 7%. In this sample, this clonotype turned up many times. Its specificity is unknown. General study points: Blood shared most expanded thyroid clonotypes above 0.001 frequency.

Sequencing was carried out using peripheral blood. The chain has TRBV27 and TRBJ2-5; TRBD2 matches at 11 bases. The sequence derives from a woman aged 18-30 years with stable Graves' hyperthyroidism. CDR3 sequence reads: CASSTSGGYQETQYF. The DNA for the CDR3 is TGTGCCAGCAGTACTAGCGGGGGTTACCAAGAGACCCAGTACTTC.